This T cell receptor (beta chain) was profiled in a study of T cells after yellow fever vaccination. TCRdb reanalysed the 5' RACE reads using MiXCR and keeps one entry per CDR3 protein. Of tens of thousands of distinct CDR3 sequences listed, 7.4% are singletons. This clonotype is judged medium-sized. Germline CDR1 is MGHDK and CDR2 is SYGVNS. V lost 6 bases, J lost 3 bases, and 15 bases lay in between. This CDR3 has 15 residues. V gene TRBV25-1 combines with J gene TRBJ2-1, with a possible D match to TRBD1 (6 bases). The specimen was CD8+ T cells sorted from PBMCs, collected 15 days after the yellow fever booster vaccination. This receptor was taken from a man under 40 who received the YFV17D yellow fever vaccine. The DNA for the CDR3 is TGTGCCAGCAGCCGAGGACAGCACGACTACAATGAGCAGTTCTTC. The encoded protein is CASSRGQHDYNEQFF.